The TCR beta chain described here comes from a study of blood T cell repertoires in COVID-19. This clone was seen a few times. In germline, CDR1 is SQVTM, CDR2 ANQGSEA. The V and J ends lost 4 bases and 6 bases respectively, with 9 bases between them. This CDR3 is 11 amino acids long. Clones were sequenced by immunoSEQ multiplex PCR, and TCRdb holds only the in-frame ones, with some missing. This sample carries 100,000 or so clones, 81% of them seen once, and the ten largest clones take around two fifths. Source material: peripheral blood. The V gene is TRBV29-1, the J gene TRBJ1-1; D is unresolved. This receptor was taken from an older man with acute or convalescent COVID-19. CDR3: CSVGEKAEAFF. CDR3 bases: TGCAGCGTTGGGGAGAAGGCTGAAGCTTTCTTT.